These 4 T cell receptor beta chains originate from one sample sequenced in a study of shared clonotypes between healthy human individuals. CD45RO-negative, CCR7-positively selected cells formed the naive CD8 fraction, excluding terminally differentiated effector memory CD45RA+ cells. TCRdb's table, derived via immunoSEQ multiplex PCR, lists solely in-frame clones and lacks some. The repertoire holds 500,000 to 700,000 clones, with roughly 95% as singletons. Sequenced sample: naive CD8+ T cells sorted from blood. These receptors were obtained from a woman aged 25 to 39 in good health.

This clone was seen only once. The gene calls are TRBV27 and TRBJ2-1, with 11 bases aligning to TRBD2. Germline loops: CDR1 MNHEY, CDR2 SMNVEV (reference sequence). Trimming at V came to 5 bases and at J to 7 bases, leaving 7 bases not matched to a gene. The CDR3 sequence is 15 residues long. CDR3 in amino acids: CASSPVAGGWNEQFF. CDR3 bases: TGTGCCAGCAGTCCGGTAGCGGGAGGGTGGAATGAGCAGTTCTTC.

The V gene is TRBV4-1, the J gene TRBJ1-1; 12 bases align to TRBD1. Trimming took 1 base from V and 3 from J; bases not matched to a gene: 6. CDR3 size: 17 residues. In germline, CDR1 is MGHRA, CDR2 YSYEKL. The CDR3 sequence is CASSQGRDRGPHTEAFF. In DNA form, the CDR3 reads TGCGCCAGCAGCCAAGGGAGGGACAGGGGGCCGCACACTGAAGCTTTCTTT.

The V call is TRBV4-1, the J call TRBJ2-3, with D perhaps TRBD2 (5 bases). The CDR3 contains 14 residues. V was shortened by 1 base and J by 2 bases, with 7 bases between the two germline ends. CDR1 and CDR2 from the germline V gene are MGHRA and YSYEKL. CDR3 nucleotide sequence: TGCGCCAGCAGCCAAGTAGCGCTCACAGATACGCAGTATTTT. It codes for CASSQVALTDTQYF.

The chain couples TRBV2 to TRBJ2-7; TRBD2 agrees at 10 bases. Per germline, CDR1 SNHLY and CDR2 FYNNEI. The CDR3 spans 13 residues. J gave up 9 bases and V 1 base, and 3 bases lay outside the gene matches. The CDR3 coding sequence is TGTGCCAGCAGTGAAGGCCTAGCGGGAGTGCAGTACTTC. Encoded protein: CASSEGLAGVQYF. The complete variable domain, with remaining parts taken from reference TRBV2 and TRBJ2-7, reads EPEVTQTPSHQVTQMGQEVILRCVPISNHLYFYWYRQILGQKVEFLVSFYNNEISEKSEIFDDQFSVERPDGSNFTLKIRSTKLEDSAMYFCASSEGLAGVQYFGPGTRLTVT.